These 8 T cell receptor beta chains came from one sample sequenced in a study of blood T cell repertoires in COVID-19. Only in-frame clones appear in the TCRdb table, and some are missing; sequencing was by immunoSEQ multiplex PCR. Of 280,000 or so clones listed, about 90% are singletons. Input material: peripheral blood. The receptors come from a woman in her 30s who had recovered from COVID-19.

This clone has just a few counts. The chain uses TRBV2 and TRBJ1-5; 10 bases are a match to TRBD1. The CDR3 is 14 residues long. With 3 bases clipped from V and 7 bases from J, the junction kept 3 bases outside the gene matches. Germline V gene data show CDR1 as SNHLY and CDR2 as FYNNEI. The CDR3 DNA reads as TGTGCCAGCAGTGATCGGACAGGGGGACAGCCCCAGCATTTT. Protein sequence: CASSDRTGGQPQHF.

Note on this clone: The junction departs from germline at one end; a sequencing error may be responsible. The rearrangement joins TRBV28 to TRBJ1-2; D uncertain. The CDR3 length is 12 residues. Germline CDR1 is MDHEN and CDR2 is SYDVKM. The DNA for the CDR3 is TGTGCCAGCAGTTTATTACGGGGTCTCTCTCACTTC. Its protein is CASSLLRGLSHF.

The chain employs TRBV18 and TRBJ2-7, with D possibly TRBD2 on 6 matching bases. The ends were cut back, 5 bases at V and 6 bases at J, with 17 bases in the middle. The CDR3 is 14 residues long. The V gene's germline CDR1 is KGHSH and CDR2 LQKENI. CDR3 protein: CASSTSIRDSEQYF. In DNA form, the CDR3 reads TGTGCCAGCTCAACCTCCATCCGGGACTCCGAGCAGTACTTC.

The chain couples TRBV11-1 to TRBJ1-5; D ambiguous. Germline V gives CDR1 SGHAT, CDR2 FQDESV (reference sequence). V was pared by 3 bases and J by 3 bases, with 6 bases between. The CDR3 has 13 amino acids. CDR3 DNA sequence: TGTGCCAGCAGCTTGTCCCTCAATCAGCCCCAGCATTTT. Its protein product is CASSLSLNQPQHF.

The chain is built from TRBV2 and TRBJ1-2; 7 nucleotides line up with TRBD1. CDR1 SNHLY and CDR2 FYNNEI come from the germline V gene. There are 14 residues in the CDR3. V was pared by 5 bases and J by 3 bases, with 6 bases of the junction left unmatched. CDR3 nucleotide sequence: TGTGCCAGCAGTCCAGGGGGAAGTTACTATGGCTACACCTTC. Translated, it gives CASSPGGSYYGYTF.

The chain employs TRBV28 and TRBJ2-7, with TRBD2 as a possible D gene (5 bases). The CDR3 spans 13 residues. The V gene's germline CDR1 is MDHEN and CDR2 SYDVKM. V lost 3 bases, J lost 4 bases, and 10 bases lay in between. Here the CDR3 DNA reads TGTGCCAGCAGTTTGCTAGCTGGTTACGAGCAGTACTTC. Translation: CASSLLAGYEQYF.

The chain is built from TRBV18 and TRBJ1-1, with 8 nucleotides matching TRBD1. CDR1 KGHSH and CDR2 LQKENI come from the germline V gene. Trimming cost V 8 bases and J 0 bases; bases outside gene matches: 11. This CDR3 spans 16 amino acids. The CDR3, as DNA: TGTGCCAGCGGGGCGAGTATGGACAGGGTGAACACTGAAGCTTTCTTT. Its translation: CASGASMDRVNTEAFF.

The rearrangement uses TRBV4-3 and TRBJ2-3; 7 positions match TRBD2. V lost 0 bases to trimming and J lost 1 base; unmatched junction nucleotides: 1. The CDR3 sequence is 15 residues long. In germline, CDR1 is LGHNA, CDR2 YSLEER. In nucleotides, the CDR3 is TGCGCCAGCAGCCAAGATGCGGGAGGCACAGATACGCAGTATTTT. As protein: CASSQDAGGTDTQYF.